This record covers a single T cell receptor beta chain. Its antigen is still unknown. Donors consisted of healthy bone marrow donors. This entry belongs to a study of cytomegalovirus exposure and HLA in healthy donors. Notes on the study in general: Associated with HLA alleles at 0.05 false discovery rate in a later analysis were about 17,000 TCR beta sequences.

The PCR used 60 Vbeta and 13 Jbeta primers. Clones were read by immunoSEQ multiplex PCR, and TCRdb kept only the in-frame ones, dropping some. The sample has roughly 190,000 clones; over 80% are singletons. The sample was PBMCs. This clonotype was sampled from a man between 40 and 49 years old in good health and CMV-seropositive.

In DNA, the CDR3 is TGTGCCATCAGTGAGAGTGGCAGGGTGGGTACCCACGAGCAGTACTTC. This encodes CAISESGRVGTHEQYF. The chain couples TRBV10-3 to TRBJ2-7; D may be TRBD1 (5 bases). There are 16 residues in the CDR3. In germline, CDR1 is ENHRY, CDR2 SYGVKD. The V and J ends lost 2 bases and 5 bases respectively, with 19 bases between them.